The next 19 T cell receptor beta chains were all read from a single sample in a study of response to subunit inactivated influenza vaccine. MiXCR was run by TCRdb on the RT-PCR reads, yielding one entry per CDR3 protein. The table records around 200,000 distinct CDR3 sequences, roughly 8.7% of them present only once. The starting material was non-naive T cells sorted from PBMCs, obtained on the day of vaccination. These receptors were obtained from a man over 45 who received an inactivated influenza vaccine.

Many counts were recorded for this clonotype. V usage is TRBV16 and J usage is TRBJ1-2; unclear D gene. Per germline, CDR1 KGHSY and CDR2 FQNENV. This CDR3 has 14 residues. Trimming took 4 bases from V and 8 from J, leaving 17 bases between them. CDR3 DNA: TGTGCCAGCAGCCGAATTAGAGGTTCAGGCGGCTACACCTTC. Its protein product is CASSRIRGSGGYTF.

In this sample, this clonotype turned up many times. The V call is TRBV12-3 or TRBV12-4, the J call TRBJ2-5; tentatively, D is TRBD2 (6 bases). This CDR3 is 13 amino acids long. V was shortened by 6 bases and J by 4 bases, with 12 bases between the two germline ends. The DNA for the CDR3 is TGTGCCAGCAGCATGGGGGGTTTAGAGACCCAGTACTTC. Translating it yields CASSMGGLETQYF.

CDR3 coding DNA: TGTGCCAGCAGTACCACTAGCGGGAGAGAAACAGATACGCAGTATTTT. Translating gives CASSTTSGRETDTQYF. The V gene is TRBV2, the J gene TRBJ2-3; 11 nucleotides match TRBD2. CDR3 length: 16 residues. Germline V CDR1 and CDR2: SNHLY, FYNNEI. V shed 5 bases and J 3 bases; nucleotides not matched to a gene: 7. The full variable domain, its missing parts supplied by reference TRBV2 and TRBJ2-3, is EPEVTQTPSHQVTQMGQEVILRCVPISNHLYFYWYRQILGQKVEFLVSFYNNEISEKSEIFDDQFSVERPDGSNFTLKIRSTKLEDSAMYFCASSTTSGRETDTQYFGPGTRLTVL.

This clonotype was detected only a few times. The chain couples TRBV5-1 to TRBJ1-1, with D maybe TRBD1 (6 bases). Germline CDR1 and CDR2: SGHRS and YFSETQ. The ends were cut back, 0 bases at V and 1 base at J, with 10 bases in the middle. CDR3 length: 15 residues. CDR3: CASSLVGGPNTEAFF. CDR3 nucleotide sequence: TGCGCCAGCAGCTTGGTTGGGGGGCCGAACACTGAAGCTTTCTTT.

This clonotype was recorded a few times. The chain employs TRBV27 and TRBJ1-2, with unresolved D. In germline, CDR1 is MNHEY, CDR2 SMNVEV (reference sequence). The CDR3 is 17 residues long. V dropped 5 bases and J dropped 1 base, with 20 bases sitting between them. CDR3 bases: TGTGCCAGCAGTACCCGGACCGTCGCCCGAATTAACTATGGCTACACCTTC. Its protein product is CASSTRTVARINYGYTF.

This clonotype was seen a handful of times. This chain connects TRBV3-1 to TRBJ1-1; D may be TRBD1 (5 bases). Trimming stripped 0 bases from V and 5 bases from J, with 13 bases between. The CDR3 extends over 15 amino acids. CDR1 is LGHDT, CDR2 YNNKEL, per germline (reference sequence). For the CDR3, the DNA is TGTGCCAGCAGCCAAGATCTAGGCCGGGGGACTGAAGCTTTCTTT. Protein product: CASSQDLGRGTEAFF. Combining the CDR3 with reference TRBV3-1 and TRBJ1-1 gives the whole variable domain DTAVSQTPKYLVTQMGNDKSIKCEQNLGHDTMYWYKQDSKKFLKIMFSYNNKELIINETVPNRFSPKSPDKAHLNLHINSLELGDSAVYFCASSQDLGRGTEAFFGQGTRLTVV.

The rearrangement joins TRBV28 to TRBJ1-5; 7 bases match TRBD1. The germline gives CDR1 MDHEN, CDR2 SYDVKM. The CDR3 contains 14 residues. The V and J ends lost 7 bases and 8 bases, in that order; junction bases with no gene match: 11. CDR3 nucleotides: TGTGCCAGCATCACGGGGGCCAGGGGGAAGCCCCAGCATTTT. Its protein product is CASITGARGKPQHF.

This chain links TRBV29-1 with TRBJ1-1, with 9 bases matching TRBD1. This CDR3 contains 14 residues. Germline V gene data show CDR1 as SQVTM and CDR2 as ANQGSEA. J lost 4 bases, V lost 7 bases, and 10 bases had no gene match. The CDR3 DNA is TGCAGCGCCCCAAGCGGGGGACAGGGCACTGAAGCTTTCTTT. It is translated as CSAPSGGQGTEAFF.

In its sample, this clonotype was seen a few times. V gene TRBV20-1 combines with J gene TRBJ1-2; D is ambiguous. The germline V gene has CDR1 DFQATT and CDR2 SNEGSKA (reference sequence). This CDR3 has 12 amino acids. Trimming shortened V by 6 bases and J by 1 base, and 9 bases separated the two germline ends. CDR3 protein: CSASGDNYGYTF. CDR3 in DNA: TGCAGTGCCTCAGGAGATAACTATGGCTACACCTTC.

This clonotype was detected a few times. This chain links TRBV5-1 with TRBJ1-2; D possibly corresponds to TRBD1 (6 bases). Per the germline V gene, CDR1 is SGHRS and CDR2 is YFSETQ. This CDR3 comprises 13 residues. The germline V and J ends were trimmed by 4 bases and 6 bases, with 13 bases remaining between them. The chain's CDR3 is CASSADSYNGYTF. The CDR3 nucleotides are TGCGCCAGCAGCGCGGACAGCTATAATGGCTACACCTTC. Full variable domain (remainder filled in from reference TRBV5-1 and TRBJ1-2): KAGVTQTPRYLIKTRGQQVTLSCSPISGHRSVSWYQQTPGQGLQFLFEYFSETQRNKGNFPGRFSGRQFSNSRSEMNVSTLELGDSALYLCASSADSYNGYTFGSGTRLTVV.

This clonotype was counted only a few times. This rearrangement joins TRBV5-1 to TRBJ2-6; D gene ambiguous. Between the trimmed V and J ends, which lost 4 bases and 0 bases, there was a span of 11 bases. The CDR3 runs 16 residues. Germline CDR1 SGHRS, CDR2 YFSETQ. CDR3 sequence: CASSINSVSGANVLTF. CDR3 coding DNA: TGCGCCAGCAGCATCAACAGCGTCTCTGGGGCCAACGTCCTGACTTTC.

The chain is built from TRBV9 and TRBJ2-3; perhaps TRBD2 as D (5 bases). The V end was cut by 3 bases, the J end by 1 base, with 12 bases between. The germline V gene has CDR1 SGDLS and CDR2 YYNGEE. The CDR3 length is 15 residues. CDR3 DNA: TGTGCCAGCAGCGCAGGAGGCGGCCGCACAGATACGCAGTATTTT. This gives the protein CASSAGGGRTDTQYF.

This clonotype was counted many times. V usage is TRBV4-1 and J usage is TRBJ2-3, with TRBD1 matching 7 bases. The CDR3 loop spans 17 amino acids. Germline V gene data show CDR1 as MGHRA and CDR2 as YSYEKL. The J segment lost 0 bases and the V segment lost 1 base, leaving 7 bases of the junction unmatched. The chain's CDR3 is CASSQAPTGASTDTQYF. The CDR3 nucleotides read TGCGCCAGCAGCCAAGCCCCTACAGGGGCCAGCACAGATACGCAGTATTTT.

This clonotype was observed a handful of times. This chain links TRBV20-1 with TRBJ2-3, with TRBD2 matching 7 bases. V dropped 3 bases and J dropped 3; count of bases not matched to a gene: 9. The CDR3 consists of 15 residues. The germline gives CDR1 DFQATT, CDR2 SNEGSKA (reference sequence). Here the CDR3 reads CSASGLAERTDTQYF. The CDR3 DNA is TGCAGTGCTAGCGGTCTAGCGGAGCGTACAGATACGCAGTATTTT.

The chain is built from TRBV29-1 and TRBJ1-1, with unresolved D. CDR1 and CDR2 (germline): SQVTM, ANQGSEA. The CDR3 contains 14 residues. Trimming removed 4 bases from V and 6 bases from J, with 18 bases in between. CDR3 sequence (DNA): TGCAGCGTTGTTAGGTCTCAAAACCGCCCTGAAGCTTTCTTT. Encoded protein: CSVVRSQNRPEAFF.

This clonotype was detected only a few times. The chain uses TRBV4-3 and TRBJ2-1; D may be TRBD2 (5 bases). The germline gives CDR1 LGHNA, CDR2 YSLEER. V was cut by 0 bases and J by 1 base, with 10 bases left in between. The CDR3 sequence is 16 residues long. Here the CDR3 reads CASSQEAVGSYNEQFF. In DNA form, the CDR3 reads TGCGCCAGCAGCCAAGAAGCGGTTGGATCCTACAATGAGCAGTTCTTC.

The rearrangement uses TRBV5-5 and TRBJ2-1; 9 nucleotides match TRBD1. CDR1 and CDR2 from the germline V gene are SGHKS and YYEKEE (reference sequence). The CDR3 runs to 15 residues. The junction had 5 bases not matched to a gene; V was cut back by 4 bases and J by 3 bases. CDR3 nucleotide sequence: TGTGCCAGCAGCCACAGGGGGCAACTCTACAATGAGCAGTTCTTC. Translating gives CASSHRGQLYNEQFF.

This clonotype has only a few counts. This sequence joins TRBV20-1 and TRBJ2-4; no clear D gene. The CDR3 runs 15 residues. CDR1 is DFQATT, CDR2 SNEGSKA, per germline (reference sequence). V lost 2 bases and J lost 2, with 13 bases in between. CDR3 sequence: CSARLSTASKNIQYF. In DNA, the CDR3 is TGCAGTGCTAGATTGTCTACAGCATCCAAAAACATTCAGTACTTC.

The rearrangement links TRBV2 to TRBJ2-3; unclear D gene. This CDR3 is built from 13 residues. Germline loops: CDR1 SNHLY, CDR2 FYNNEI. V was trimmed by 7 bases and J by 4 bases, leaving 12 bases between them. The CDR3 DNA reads TGTGCCAGCACCTTTGAGTTGGCAGATACGCAGTATTTT. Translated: CASTFELADTQYF.